The 21 T cell receptor beta chains below come from one sample, sequenced in a study of shared clonotypes between healthy human individuals. TCRdb keeps only in-frame clones here, not all; method: immunoSEQ multiplex PCR. The repertoire holds approximately 1,000,000 clones, with around three quarters as singletons. Sequencing was performed on memory CD4+ T cells from PBMCs. Subset noted: CD45RA-negative fraction. Receptors originate from a man aged 18 to 30 in good health. Some clones in this sample may be carry-over from other donors' samples.

J is TRBJ2-4 and V is TRBV6-5; D ambiguous. Trimming cost V 6 bases and J 0 bases, with 12 bases left between them. CDR1 is MNHEY, CDR2 SVGAGI, per germline. The CDR3 consists of 15 residues. The DNA of the CDR3 is TGTGCCAGCAGCTCCGCTGGATTAGCCAAAAACATTCAGTACTTC. This gives the protein CASSSAGLAKNIQYF.

This clone has just one count. This specimen includes other DNA sequences encoding the same CDR3. The CDR3 here is CASSPGTENTGELFF. The DNA of the CDR3 is TGTGCCAGCTCACCAGGGACCGAGAACACCGGGGAGCTGTTTTTT. V usage is TRBV18 and J usage is TRBJ2-2, with D perhaps given as TRBD1 or TRBD2 (5 bases each). There are 15 residues in the CDR3. Trimming stripped 2 bases from V and 1 base from J, with 8 bases between. Germline values: CDR1 KGHSH, CDR2 LQKENI. Together with reference TRBV18 and TRBJ2-2, the CDR3 gives the full variable domain: NAGVMQNPRHLVRRRGQEARLRCSPMKGHSHVYWYRQLPEEGLKFMVYLQKENIIDESGMPKERFSAEFPKEGPSILRIQQVVRGDSAAYFCASSPGTENTGELFFGEGSRLTVL.

The chain is built from TRBV28 and TRBJ1-1; 8 bases align to TRBD1. The CDR3 sequence is 12 residues long. Germline V gene sequence: CDR1 MDHEN, CDR2 SYDVKM. Here the CDR3 reads CATAGGYTEAFF. The CDR3 nucleotides are TGTGCGACCGCAGGGGGCTACACTGAAGCTTTCTTT.

V usage is TRBV10-1 and J usage is TRBJ2-2, with D hard to call. Between the trimmed V and J ends, which lost 11 bases and 6 bases, there was a span of 16 bases. This CDR3 has 13 residues. Germline V gene sequence: CDR1 WNHNN, CDR2 SYGVQD (reference sequence). CDR3 DNA sequence: TGCGCCTCCTCCCTCGGTCGGGCCGGGGAGCTGTTTTTT. Translating it yields CASSLGRAGELFF.

This sequence joins TRBV5-4 and TRBJ2-2; D gene unclear. CDR3 length equals 16 residues. Per germline, CDR1 SGHNT and CDR2 YYREEE (reference sequence). Trimming shortened V by 1 base and J by 1 base, and 11 bases separated the two germline ends. In nucleotides, the CDR3 is TGTGCCAGCAGCTTGAAAACCTCGGAGAACACCGGGGAGCTGTTTTTT. It yields the protein CASSLKTSENTGELFF.

V is TRBV27 and J is TRBJ2-7; D is undetermined. The CDR3 covers 15 residues. The germline CDR1 and CDR2 sequences are MNHEY and SMNVEV (reference sequence). Trimming removed 8 bases from V and 6 bases from J, with 23 bases in between. Written as DNA, the CDR3 is TGTGCCAGCGCGAGCCCCCTATCGGGCAGCCTCGAGCAGTACTTC. Translated: CASASPLSGSLEQYF.

The J gene is TRBJ2-1, the V gene TRBV7-2; perhaps TRBD2 as D (8 bases). The CDR3 has 19 residues. Trimming left V 5 bases short and J 5 bases short, with 28 bases between. Germline CDR1 reads SGHTA; CDR2 reads FQGNSA. The CDR3 loop is CASSRKRGSGTVTNNEQFF. The CDR3, as DNA: TGTGCCAGCAGCCGAAAGCGGGGTAGCGGGACAGTCACTAACAATGAGCAGTTCTTC.

This chain uses TRBV4-1 with TRBJ2-5; 7 positions match TRBD2. CDR1 and CDR2 (germline): MGHRA, YSYEKL. CDR3 size: 15 residues. V trimming: 2 bases; J trimming: 1 base; junction bases outside the gene matches: 4. The CDR3 protein is CASSQPLAFQETQYF. DNA of the CDR3: TGCGCCAGCAGCCAACCACTAGCGTTCCAAGAGACCCAGTACTTC.

This clone was picked up one time. The sample has other DNA sequences that encode this CDR3 too. The chain uses TRBV4-2 and TRBJ1-2; no clear D. The CDR3 sequence is 12 residues long. Germline CDR1 is LGHNA and CDR2 is YNFKEQ. With 1 base removed from V and 2 bases from J, the gap between germline ends came to 2 bases. The CDR3 DNA follows: TGTGCCAGCAGCCAAGGAAACTATGGCTACACCTTC. Residues: CASSQGNYGYTF.

This clone was picked up a small number of times. The rearrangement links TRBV9 to TRBJ1-1; D is ambiguous. The CDR3 spans 12 residues. Looked up from germline, CDR1 is SGDLS and CDR2 is YYNGEE. Trimming took off 6 bases at V and 7 bases at J, with 13 bases between the two ends. Here the CDR3 reads CASTSMGNEAFF. CDR3 in DNA: TGTGCCAGCACCAGCATGGGGAATGAAGCTTTCTTT.

The rearrangement links TRBV1 to TRBJ1-5. TRBV1 is noted as a pseudogene. The CDR3 runs to 16 residues. The CDR3 here is CTSSQSGRNSNQPQHF. The CDR3 DNA sequence: TGCACCAGCAGCCAATCGGGACGGAATAGCAATCAGCCCCAGCATTTT.

This clone has only one observation. The chain recombines TRBV7-2 with TRBJ2-7; 9 bases agree with TRBD1. The CDR3 contains 16 residues. V shed 5 bases and J 5 bases; nucleotides not matched to a gene: 13. CDR1 and CDR2 from the germline V gene are SGHTA and FQGNSA. The CDR3 bases are TGTGCCAGCAGCCCCTCCCGGGACAGGGCTTTGCACGAGCAGTACTTC. Encoded protein: CASSPSRDRALHEQYF.

To note about this clone: Other DNA sequences within the sample encode an identical CDR3. CDR3 sequence: CASSLIPGLGETQYF. CDR3 nucleotides: TGCGCCAGCAGCTTGATCCCGGGACTGGGCGAGACCCAGTACTTC. This chain joins TRBV5-1 and TRBJ2-5; TRBD2 is a possible D gene (6 bases). Germline V gene data show CDR1 as SGHRS and CDR2 as YFSETQ. V lost 1 base, J lost 5 bases, and 15 bases lay in between. This CDR3 comprises 15 residues.

The rearrangement links TRBV29-1 to TRBJ2-3; 7 bases align to TRBD2. In germline, CDR1 is SQVTM, CDR2 ANQGSEA. The CDR3 covers 13 residues. Trimming at V came to 8 bases and at J to 1 base, leaving 6 bases not matched to a gene. The CDR3 sequence is CSSGGDGTDTQYF. DNA of the CDR3: TGCAGCTCTGGGGGGGACGGCACAGATACGCAGTATTTT.

In regard to this clone: A much larger clonotype is one base distant, so this may be a read error. CDR3 protein: CASRPQGTGELFF. The CDR3 nucleotides are TGTGCCAGCAGGCCACAGGGCACCGGGGAGCTGTTTTTT. The chain combines TRBV6-5 with TRBJ2-2, with a possible D match to TRBD1 (6 bases). CDR1 is MNHEY and CDR2 is SVGAGI in the germline V gene. V was shortened by 6 bases and J by 4 bases, with 9 bases between the two germline ends. CDR3 size: 13 residues.

The chain employs TRBV5-1 and TRBJ2-2, with TRBD1 identical over 8 bases. V lost 4 bases, J lost 5 bases, and 10 bases stayed unmatched. In germline, CDR1 is SGHRS, CDR2 YFSETQ. The CDR3 runs to 16 residues. The CDR3 region has the DNA TGCGCCAGCAGCCCTGGACAGGGAGGAGGTACCGGGGAGCTGTTTTTT. This translates into CASSPGQGGGTGELFF.

The genes are TRBV30 and TRBJ2-6; D is ambiguous. This CDR3 has 14 residues. The ends were cut back, 7 bases at V and 1 base at J, with 11 bases in the middle. Germline V gene sequence: CDR1 GTSNPN, CDR2 SVGIG (reference sequence). The CDR3 coding sequence is TGTGCCTTGACTCCAGGATCTGGGGCCAACGTCCTGACTTTC. Protein sequence: CALTPGSGANVLTF.

This clone appeared once. The chain recombines TRBV12-5 with TRBJ2-1, with 11 bases that match TRBD2. Unmatched junction bases numbered 1, after V lost 6 bases and J lost 6 bases. Germline V gives CDR1 LGHNT, CDR2 FRNRAP. This CDR3 has 13 residues. CDR3 sequence: CASGLAGVNEQFF. CDR3 DNA: TGTGCTAGTGGACTAGCGGGAGTCAATGAGCAGTTCTTC.

This chain uses TRBV6-5 with TRBJ1-4, with TRBD1 matching 7 bases. CDR1 is MNHEY and CDR2 is SVGAGI in the germline V gene. V lost 6 bases, J lost 6 bases, and 10 bases stayed unmatched. This CDR3 contains 15 residues. The CDR3 loop reads CASRNKDRTYEKLFF. The CDR3, as DNA: TGTGCCAGCAGGAATAAGGACAGGACCTATGAAAAACTGTTTTTT.

The chain's CDR3 is CASSFTPGIQYF. CDR3 DNA: TGTGCCAGCAGCTTTACGCCCGGCATTCAGTACTTC. The V gene is TRBV7-2, the J gene TRBJ2-4, with D unclear. V was pared by 3 bases and J by 9 bases, with 9 bases between. Per germline, CDR1 SGHTA and CDR2 FQGNSA. There are 12 residues in the CDR3. The full variable domain, in which reference TRBV7-2 and TRBJ2-4 provide the parts outside the CDR3, is GAGVSQSPSNKVTEKGKDVELRCDPISGHTALYWYRQSLGQGLEFLIYFQGNSAPDKSGLPSDRFSAERTGGSVSTLTIQRTQQEDSAVYLCASSFTPGIQYFGAGTRLSVL.

This rearrangement joins TRBV29-1 to TRBJ1-1, with no clear D. Trimming removed 2 bases from V and 3 bases from J, with 10 bases in between. CDR1 and CDR2 from the germline V gene are SQVTM and ANQGSEA. This CDR3 is built from 13 residues. The CDR3 DNA reads TGCAGCGTTGAAATACAGCAAGACACTGAAGCTTTCTTT. Residues: CSVEIQQDTEAFF.